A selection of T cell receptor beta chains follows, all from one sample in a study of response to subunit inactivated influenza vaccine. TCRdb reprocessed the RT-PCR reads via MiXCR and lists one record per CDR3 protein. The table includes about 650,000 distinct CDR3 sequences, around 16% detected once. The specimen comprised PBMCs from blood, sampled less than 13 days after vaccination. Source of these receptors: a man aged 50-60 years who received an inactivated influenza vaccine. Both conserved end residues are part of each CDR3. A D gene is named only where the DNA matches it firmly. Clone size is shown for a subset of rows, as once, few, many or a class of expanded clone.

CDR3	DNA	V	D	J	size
CASSPFLILGTNEQFF	TGTGCCAGCAGCCCCTTTTTAATCTTAGGGACCAATGAGCAGTTCTTC	TRBV28	-	TRBJ2-1	-
CASSLAGGAEAGELFF	TGTGCCAGCAGTTTGGCGGGGGGGGCTGAGGCCGGGGAGCTGTTTTTT	TRBV12-3/TRBV12-4	TRBD2	TRBJ2-2	few
CTKRAGWDYNEQFF	TGCACCAAAAGAGCGGGATGGGACTACAATGAGCAGTTCTTC	TRBV29-1	TRBD2	TRBJ2-1	few
CASSSFFGQGTEAFF	TGTGCCAGCAGTTCATTTTTCGGGCAGGGTACAGAAGCTTTCTTT	TRBV12-3/TRBV12-4	-	TRBJ1-1	many
CASSSWDYEETQYF	TGTGCCAGCAGCTCCTGGGACTATGAAGAGACCCAGTACTTC	TRBV7-9	TRBD2	TRBJ2-5	few
CASSGGWGRSYNEQFF	TGTGCCAGCAGTGGCGGCTGGGGGCGATCCTACAATGAGCAGTTCTTC	TRBV12-3/TRBV12-4	-	TRBJ2-1	many
CASMDVLVNEQFF	TGTGCCAGCATGGACGTTTTGGTGAATGAGCAGTTCTTC	TRBV6-6	-	TRBJ2-1	-
CASSLVAGKGQPQHF	TGTGCCAGCAGCTTGGTGGCAGGGAAGGGACAGCCCCAGCATTTT	TRBV7-2	-	TRBJ1-5	-
CASSPSLWRDTQYF	TGTGCCAGCAGCCCCTCCTTATGGCGTGATACGCAGTATTTT	TRBV13	-	TRBJ2-3	-
CSIKRGGQGETQYF	TGCAGCATCAAGAGGGGAGGGCAGGGAGAGACCCAGTACTTC	TRBV29-1	TRBD2	TRBJ2-5	few
CASSFPTGGASYNSPLHF	TGTGCCAGCAGCTTCCCAACAGGGGGCGCTTCATATAATTCACCCCTCCACTTT	TRBV11-2	TRBD1	TRBJ1-6	few
CASSHQVGNKRREKLFF	TGCGCCAGCAGCCATCAGGTGGGGAATAAGAGGAGAGAAAAACTGTTTTTT	TRBV4-3	-	TRBJ1-4	-
CAISESERGNNEQFF	TGTGCCATCAGTGAATCTGAACGGGGAAACAATGAGCAGTTCTTC	TRBV10-3	-	TRBJ2-1	-
CASSINRFPTVYEQYF	TGTGCCAGCAGTATAAACAGGTTCCCCACCGTCTACGAGCAGTACTTC	TRBV27	-	TRBJ2-7	few
CASSLTGASNTGELFF	TGTGCCAGCAGTCTTACCGGGGCCTCGAACACCGGGGAGCTGTTTTTT	TRBV2	-	TRBJ2-2	-
CASSPGGPEQYF	TGTGCCAGCTCTCCCGGGGGGCCCGAGCAGTACTTC	TRBV18	-	TRBJ2-7	once
CASSWDQETQYF	TGCGCCAGCAGCTGGGACCAAGAGACCCAGTACTTC	TRBV5-1	-	TRBJ2-5	few
CASSSLALGRAGEETQYF	TGCGCCAGCAGCTCGTTGGCCCTGGGTAGGGCGGGAGAAGAGACCCAGTACTTC	TRBV5-1	TRBD2	TRBJ2-5	few
CASSLGTSGFHYNEQFF	TGTGCCAGCAGTTTAGGGACTAGCGGGTTTCACTACAATGAGCAGTTCTTC	TRBV28	TRBD2	TRBJ2-1	few
CSASRGNEQFF	TGCAGTGCTAGCAGGGGCAATGAGCAGTTCTTC	TRBV20-1	-	TRBJ2-1	many
CASSYAGVGTQYF	TGTGCCAGCAGTTACGCGGGGGTCGGGACCCAGTACTTC	TRBV6-5	TRBD2	TRBJ2-5	-
CASSQDSEVSSYNEQFF	TGCGCCAGCAGCCAAGATTCGGAGGTGAGCTCCTACAATGAGCAGTTCTTC	TRBV4-3	-	TRBJ2-1	-
CSVEGFAGTSGSYNEQFF	TGCAGCGTTGAAGGTTTTGCCGGGACTAGCGGTTCTTACAATGAGCAGTTCTTC	TRBV29-1	TRBD2	TRBJ2-1	-
CASSLGGAGTDTQYF	TGTGCCAGCAGCTTAGGAGGGGCTGGCACAGATACGCAGTATTTT	TRBV7-8	-	TRBJ2-3	few
CASSQTLNTEAFF	TGCGCCAGCAGCCAAACACTCAACACTGAAGCTTTCTTT	TRBV4-3	-	TRBJ1-1	-
CASSPTSIGYEQYF	TGTGCCAGCAGTCCGACTAGTATCGGCTACGAGCAGTACTTC	TRBV6-1	-	TRBJ2-7	few
CASSLRYRGQGKNMNTEAFF	TGTGCCAGCAGCTTAAGATACCGAGGACAGGGGAAGAACATGAACACTGAAGCTTTCTTT	TRBV11-1	TRBD1	TRBJ1-1	-
CASSLDRRNGYTF	TGTGCCAGCAGTCTCGACAGACGGAATGGCTACACCTTC	TRBV6-2/TRBV6-3	-	TRBJ1-2	few
CSARDWEEKLFF	TGCAGTGCTAGAGACTGGGAGGAAAAACTGTTTTTT	TRBV20-1	-	TRBJ1-4	-
CASSQRQETQYF	TGTGCCAGCAGCCAGCGGCAAGAGACCCAGTACTTC	TRBV6-4	-	TRBJ2-5	-
CASSFFSTAEAFF	TGTGCCAGCAGCTTTTTTTCTACAGCTGAAGCTTTCTTT	TRBV7-9	-	TRBJ1-1	few
CASSLSGQVYGYTF	TGTGCCAGCAGTTTATCCGGACAGGTCTATGGCTACACCTTC	TRBV27	TRBD1	TRBJ1-2	few
CSVLRAYEQYF	TGCAGCGTTCTGAGGGCCTACGAGCAGTACTTC	TRBV29-1	-	TRBJ2-7	many
CAISAGREAETQYF	TGTGCCATCAGTGCGGGCAGGGAGGCAGAGACCCAGTACTTC	TRBV10-3	-	TRBJ2-5	-
CSSSRGVGYNEQFF	TGCAGTTCCTCCCGGGGAGTGGGCTACAATGAGCAGTTCTTC	TRBV20-1	-	TRBJ2-1	-
CASSPGLAGRQETQYF	TGTGCCAGCAGCCCCGGACTAGCGGGAAGGCAAGAGACCCAGTACTTC	TRBV6-1	TRBD2	TRBJ2-5	many
CSARDLYRGKYEQYF	TGCAGTGCTAGAGATCTCTACAGGGGGAAGTACGAGCAGTACTTC	TRBV20-1	TRBD1	TRBJ2-7	-
CASSLGTGSGGANVLTF	TGTGCCAGCAGTTTAGGGACTGGTTCCGGTGGGGCCAACGTCCTGACTTTC	TRBV12-3/TRBV12-4	-	TRBJ2-6	-
CSARRGNYNEQFF	TGCAGCGCCCGAAGGGGCAACTACAATGAGCAGTTCTTC	TRBV29-1	-	TRBJ2-1	-
CASSRGNRAETQYF	TGCGCCAGCAGTCGGGGAAACCGAGCGGAGACCCAGTACTTC	TRBV5-1	-	TRBJ2-5	-
CASSPHEQYF	TGTGCCAGCAGCCCCCACGAGCAGTACTTC	TRBV7-9	-	TRBJ2-7	few
CSAPRESYNEQFF	TGCAGCGCCCCAAGGGAGTCCTACAATGAGCAGTTCTTC	TRBV29-1	-	TRBJ2-1	few
CSISQDRGTYEQYF	TGTTCCATCAGTCAGGACAGGGGGACCTACGAGCAGTACTTC	TRBV10-3	TRBD1	TRBJ2-7	-
CASSLGAQGAREQYF	TGTGCCAGCAGCTTGGGAGCTCAGGGGGCGCGTGAGCAGTACTTC	TRBV13	TRBD1	TRBJ2-7	-
CASSYRGRPNTGELFF	TGTGCCAGCAGTTACAGGGGTCGGCCGAACACCGGGGAGCTGTTTTTT	TRBV6-5	-	TRBJ2-2	few
CASSFLGTNTEAFF	TGTGCCAGCAGTTTTCTTGGGACGAACACTGAAGCTTTCTTT	TRBV12-3/TRBV12-4	-	TRBJ1-1	many